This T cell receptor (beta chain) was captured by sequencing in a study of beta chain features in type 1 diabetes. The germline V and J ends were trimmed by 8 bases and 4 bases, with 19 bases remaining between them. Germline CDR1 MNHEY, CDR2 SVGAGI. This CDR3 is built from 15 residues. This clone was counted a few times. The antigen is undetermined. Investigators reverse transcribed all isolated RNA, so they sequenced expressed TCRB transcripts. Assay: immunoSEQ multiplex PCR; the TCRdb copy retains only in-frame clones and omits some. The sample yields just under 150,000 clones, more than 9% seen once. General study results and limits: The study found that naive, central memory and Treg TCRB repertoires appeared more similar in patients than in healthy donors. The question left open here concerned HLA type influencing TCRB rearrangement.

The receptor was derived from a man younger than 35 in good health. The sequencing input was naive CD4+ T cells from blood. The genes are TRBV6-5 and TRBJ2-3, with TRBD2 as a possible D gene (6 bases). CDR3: CASRLMGGKADTQYF. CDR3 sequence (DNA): TGTGCCAGCCGCCTTATGGGGGGTAAGGCAGATACGCAGTATTTT.